Reported below is one TCR beta chain. Sequencing was performed with immunoSEQ multiplex PCR; in TCRdb, only in-frame clones are kept and a portion is missing. This sample yields 250,000 to 350,000 clones, of which 88% are seen a single time; 11% belongs to the top ten. CDR1 and CDR2 from the germline V gene are MDHEN and SYDVKM. The CDR3 covers 13 residues. The V gene end was trimmed by 4 bases and the J gene end by 3 bases; junction bases not matched to a gene: 2. The source of the sample is a study of blood T cell repertoires in COVID-19. Study as a whole: Donors in the United States, Italy and Spain gave samples during acute or convalescent COVID-19. T cells, B-cell-depleted T cells, or PBMCs supplied cDNA or gDNA.

Seattle patients were enrolled while actively infected and followed longitudinally. The chain recombines TRBV28 with TRBJ2-7; 8 positions match TRBD1. Sequenced: peripheral blood. The receptor was isolated from a woman aged 30 to 39 with COVID-19, enrolled during active disease. CDR3 protein: CASSWTGRYEQYF. CDR3 sequence (DNA): TGTGCCAGCAGTTGGACAGGGCGCTACGAGCAGTACTTC.